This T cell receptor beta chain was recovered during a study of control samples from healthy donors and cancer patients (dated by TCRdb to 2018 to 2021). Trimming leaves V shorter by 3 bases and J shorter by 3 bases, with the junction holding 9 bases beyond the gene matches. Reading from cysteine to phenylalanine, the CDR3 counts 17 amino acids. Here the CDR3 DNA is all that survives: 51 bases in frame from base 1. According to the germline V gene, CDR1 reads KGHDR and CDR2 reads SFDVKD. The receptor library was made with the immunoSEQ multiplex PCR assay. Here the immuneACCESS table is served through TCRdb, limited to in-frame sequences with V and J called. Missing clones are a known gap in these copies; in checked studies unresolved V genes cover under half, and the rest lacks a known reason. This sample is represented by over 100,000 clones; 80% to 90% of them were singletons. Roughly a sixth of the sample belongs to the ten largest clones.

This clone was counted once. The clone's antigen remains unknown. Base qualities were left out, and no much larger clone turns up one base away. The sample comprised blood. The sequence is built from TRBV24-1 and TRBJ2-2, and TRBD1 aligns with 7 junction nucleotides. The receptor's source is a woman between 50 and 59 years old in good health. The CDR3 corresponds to CATSDIPGQLDTGELFF. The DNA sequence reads TGTGCCACCAGTGATATCCCGGGACAGCTGGACACCGGGGAGCTGTTTTTT.